The T cell receptor beta chain under discussion was sequenced for a study of shared clonotypes between healthy human individuals. Study-wide results and caveats: Researchers found naive subsets generally carried larger estimated richness than memory subsets.

As for this clone: Its specificity is unknown.

Measured with immunoSEQ multiplex PCR; TCRdb has only the in-frame clones, and not every one. The sample contains about 2 million clones, 85% to 95% of which appear only once. Germline-derived CDR1 and CDR2 are SEHNR and FQNEAQ (reference sequence). V lost 7 bases and J 6 bases, leaving 13 bases between the germline ends. The CDR3 spans 14 residues. The sequencing input was naive CD4+ T cells sorted from blood. Subset here: CD45RA+ positively selected. V and J are TRBV7-9 and TRBJ1-6; weak D call: TRBD1 (5 bases). The TCR sequence derives from a man aged 18 to 35 in good health. This CDR3 is CASTWTRGNSPLHF. The CDR3 DNA reads as TGTGCCAGCACCTGGACGAGGGGTAATTCACCCCTCCACTTT.